This is a list of T cell receptor beta chains from one sample in a study of blood T cell repertoires in COVID-19. The data were produced by immunoSEQ multiplex PCR, yet TCRdb's version contains in-frame clones alone and is incomplete. The table lists about 35,000 clones, 82% of them singletons. Source material: peripheral blood. These receptors were collected from a man older than 75 with active or convalescent COVID-19. The CDR3 runs from the conserved cysteine through the conserved F or W. The order of the fields is V gene, clone size, CDR3 length, D gene, J gene, CDR3 protein, CDR3 DNA. D genes are given only for firm matches. Clone size is given for some rows only: seen once, a few or many times, or a class if the clone is expanded.

v_gene: TRBV28
abundance: once
len: 15
d_gene: NA
j_gene: TRBJ2-3
CDR3aa: CASKEGGDRSDTQYF
CDR3nt: TGTGCCAGCAAAGAAGGAGGGGACAGATCGGATACGCAGTATTTT

v_gene: TRBV24-1
abundance: NA
len: 14
d_gene: NA
j_gene: TRBJ2-3
CDR3aa: CATSDLGRTDTQYF
CDR3nt: TGTGCCACCAGTGATCTTGGGAGAACGGATACGCAGTATTTT

v_gene: TRBV9
abundance: NA
len: 15
d_gene: TRBD2
j_gene: TRBJ2-1
CDR3aa: CASSVDGRTYNEQFF
CDR3nt: TGTGCCAGCAGCGTAGACGGGAGGACATACAATGAGCAGTTCTTC

v_gene: TRBV5-5
abundance: once
len: 19
d_gene: TRBD2
j_gene: TRBJ2-7
CDR3aa: CASSPREASGRARAYEQYF
CDR3nt: TGTGCCAGCAGCCCTCGGGAGGCTAGCGGGAGGGCCAGGGCCTACGAGCAGTACTTC

v_gene: TRBV3-1/TRBV3-2
abundance: NA
len: 14
d_gene: NA
j_gene: TRBJ1-6
CDR3aa: CASSQTGFNSPLHF
CDR3nt: TGTGCCAGCAGCCAAACAGGTTTTAATTCACCCCTCCACTTT

v_gene: TRBV11-2
abundance: once
len: 15
d_gene: TRBD1
j_gene: TRBJ2-2
CDR3aa: CASSMGTGHTGELFF
CDR3nt: TGTGCCAGCAGCATGGGGACAGGGCACACCGGGGAGCTGTTTTTT

v_gene: TRBV6-5
abundance: few
len: 14
d_gene: NA
j_gene: TRBJ1-2
CDR3aa: CASKRVFLSYGYTF
CDR3nt: TGTGCCAGCAAGAGGGTCTTCCTTAGCTATGGCTACACCTTC

v_gene: TRBV27
abundance: NA
len: 14
d_gene: NA
j_gene: TRBJ2-1
CDR3aa: CASSFEREYNEQFF
CDR3nt: TGTGCCAGCAGTTTCGAACGCGAATACAATGAGCAGTTCTTC

v_gene: TRBV7-2
abundance: NA
len: 18
d_gene: TRBD1
j_gene: TRBJ1-1
CDR3aa: CASSCDRDRGQFCTEAFF
CDR3nt: TGTGCCAGCAGCTGCGACCGGGACAGGGGGCAGTTCTGCACTGAAGCTTTCTTT

v_gene: TRBV5-1
abundance: NA
len: 15
d_gene: TRBD2
j_gene: TRBJ2-1
CDR3aa: CASSLIGTTYNEQFF
CDR3nt: TGCGCCAGCAGCTTGATAGGGACTACTTACAATGAGCAGTTCTTC

v_gene: TRBV6-5
abundance: NA
len: 14
d_gene: TRBD2
j_gene: TRBJ2-5
CDR3aa: CASRRLAGDGTQYF
CDR3nt: TGTGCCAGCAGGCGACTAGCGGGAGATGGGACCCAGTACTTC

v_gene: TRBV18
abundance: NA
len: 13
d_gene: TRBD1
j_gene: TRBJ1-1
CDR3aa: CASSPGQGAEAFF
CDR3nt: TGTGCCAGCTCACCAGGACAGGGGGCTGAAGCTTTCTTT

v_gene: TRBV21-1
abundance: NA
len: 23
d_gene: NA
j_gene: TRBJ2-2
CDR3aa: CASSKRGGQADRLNGLNTGELFF
CDR3nt: TGTGCCAGCAGCAAAAGGGGGGGACAGGCGGACCGATTAAACGGTTTAAACACCGGGGAGCTGTTTTTT

v_gene: TRBV6-2/TRBV6-3
abundance: NA
len: 15
d_gene: TRBD2
j_gene: TRBJ2-1
CDR3aa: CASSLLLAGGSYEFF
CDR3nt: TGTGCCAGCAGTTTATTACTAGCGGGAGGGTCTTATGAGTTCTTC

v_gene: TRBV7-2
abundance: few
len: 16
d_gene: TRBD2
j_gene: TRBJ2-7
CDR3aa: CASSFSGRPDIYEQYF
CDR3nt: TGTGCCAGCAGCTTTAGCGGGAGGCCCGATATCTACGAGCAGTACTTC

v_gene: TRBV5-1
abundance: once
len: 15
d_gene: NA
j_gene: TRBJ2-3
CDR3aa: CASSSSGGRPDTQYF
CDR3nt: TGCGCCAGCAGCTCCAGCGGAGGGCGGCCAGATACGCAGTATTTT

v_gene: TRBV27
abundance: NA
len: 16
d_gene: TRBD1
j_gene: TRBJ2-1
CDR3aa: CASSDRGDRFNNEQFF
CDR3nt: TGTGCCAGCAGCGACAGGGGTGACCGATTTAACAATGAGCAGTTCTTC

v_gene: TRBV11-2
abundance: NA
len: 17
d_gene: TRBD1
j_gene: TRBJ2-7
CDR3aa: CASSLDKDRVDVYEQYF
CDR3nt: TGTGCCAGCAGCTTAGATAAGGACAGGGTCGATGTCTACGAGCAGTACTTC

v_gene: TRBV4-1
abundance: NA
len: 16
d_gene: NA
j_gene: TRBJ2-3
CDR3aa: CASSPVARVYTDTQYF
CDR3nt: TGCGCCAGCAGCCCGGTAGCGAGGGTTTACACAGATACGCAGTATTTT

v_gene: TRBV5-1
abundance: once
len: 17
d_gene: NA
j_gene: TRBJ1-1
CDR3aa: CASSLRYPPTGQTEAFF
CDR3nt: TGCGCCAGCAGCTTGCGTTACCCCCCGACAGGTCAGACTGAAGCTTTCTTT

v_gene: TRBV29-1
abundance: NA
len: 11
d_gene: NA
j_gene: TRBJ2-7
CDR3aa: CSAKTEYEQYF
CDR3nt: TGCAGCGCTAAGACAGAATACGAGCAGTACTTC

v_gene: TRBV6-5
abundance: NA
len: 14
d_gene: TRBD2
j_gene: TRBJ2-2
CDR3aa: CASRGTSDTGELFF
CDR3nt: TGTGCCAGCAGGGGGACTAGCGACACCGGGGAGCTGTTTTTT

v_gene: TRBV5-6
abundance: NA
len: 12
d_gene: NA
j_gene: TRBJ2-7
CDR3aa: CASSRGQYEQYF
CDR3nt: TGTGCCAGCTCCCGGGGTCAGTACGAGCAGTACTTC

v_gene: TRBV19
abundance: NA
len: 15
d_gene: NA
j_gene: TRBJ2-2
CDR3aa: CASSLRGPNTGELFF
CDR3nt: TGTGCCAGTAGCCTTAGGGGCCCGAACACCGGGGAGCTGTTTTTT

v_gene: TRBV5-1
abundance: NA
len: 14
d_gene: NA
j_gene: TRBJ1-4
CDR3aa: CASSLDRFNEKLFF
CDR3nt: TGCGCCAGCAGCTTGGACAGGTTTAATGAAAAACTGTTTTTT

v_gene: TRBV28
abundance: NA
len: 15
d_gene: NA
j_gene: TRBJ1-1
CDR3aa: CASRAPEGGETEAFF
CDR3nt: TGTGCCAGCAGGGCCCCAGAGGGTGGGGAGACTGAAGCTTTCTTT

v_gene: TRBV6-5
abundance: NA
len: 13
d_gene: NA
j_gene: TRBJ2-3
CDR3aa: CASSWEIADTQYF
CDR3nt: TGTGCCAGCAGTTGGGAGATTGCCGATACGCAGTATTTT

v_gene: TRBV28
abundance: NA
len: 13
d_gene: NA
j_gene: TRBJ1-5
CDR3aa: CASTFQGNQPQHF
CDR3nt: TGTGCCAGCACCTTTCAGGGAAATCAGCCCCAGCATTTT

v_gene: TRBV2
abundance: NA
len: 12
d_gene: NA
j_gene: TRBJ1-3
CDR3aa: CASSVSGNTIYF
CDR3nt: TGTGCCAGCAGTGTTAGCGGAAACACCATATATTTT

v_gene: TRBV6-2/TRBV6-3
abundance: NA
len: 17
d_gene: NA
j_gene: TRBJ2-2
CDR3aa: CASSFHLGGLNTGELFF
CDR3nt: TGTGCCAGCAGTTTCCACCTTGGAGGTTTGAACACCGGGGAGCTGTTTTTT

v_gene: TRBV19
abundance: once
len: 14
d_gene: TRBD1
j_gene: TRBJ1-5
CDR3aa: CASHGTGWDQPQHF
CDR3nt: TGTGCCAGTCATGGGACAGGTTGGGATCAGCCCCAGCATTTT

v_gene: TRBV5-1
abundance: NA
len: 15
d_gene: TRBD1
j_gene: TRBJ2-1
CDR3aa: CASNPGQGTYNEQFF
CDR3nt: TGCGCCAGCAACCCAGGACAGGGGACCTACAATGAGCAGTTCTTC

v_gene: TRBV5-1
abundance: once
len: 16
d_gene: TRBD1
j_gene: TRBJ2-2
CDR3aa: CASSLAGTGVSGELFF
CDR3nt: TGCGCCAGCAGCTTGGCCGGGACAGGGGTTAGCGGGGAGCTGTTTTTT

v_gene: TRBV5-1
abundance: NA
len: 15
d_gene: NA
j_gene: TRBJ2-5
CDR3aa: CASSFGDTGRETQYF
CDR3nt: TGCGCCAGCAGCTTTGGGGACACCGGTAGGGAGACCCAGTACTTC

v_gene: TRBV25-1
abundance: NA
len: 12
d_gene: NA
j_gene: TRBJ1-2
CDR3aa: CASSEGVRGYTF
CDR3nt: TGTGCCAGCAGTGAAGGAGTAAGGGGCTACACCTTC

v_gene: TRBV28
abundance: few
len: 18
d_gene: NA
j_gene: TRBJ2-1
CDR3aa: CASMGQRLNPSSYNEQFF
CDR3nt: TGTGCCAGCATGGGCCAGCGGTTAAACCCCAGCTCCTACAATGAGCAGTTCTTC

v_gene: TRBV6-5
abundance: NA
len: 15
d_gene: TRBD2
j_gene: TRBJ2-3
CDR3aa: CASRPLGGSTDTQYF
CDR3nt: TGTGCCAGCAGGCCCCTGGGGGGGAGCACAGATACGCAGTATTTT

v_gene: TRBV7-3
abundance: NA
len: 15
d_gene: NA
j_gene: TRBJ1-1
CDR3aa: CASSLYKGENTEAFF
CDR3nt: TGTGCCAGCAGCTTATATAAGGGGGAGAACACTGAAGCTTTCTTT

v_gene: TRBV28
abundance: few
len: 13
d_gene: NA
j_gene: TRBJ2-7
CDR3aa: CASSIQGLYEQYF
CDR3nt: TGTGCCAGCAGTATTCAGGGGCTCTACGAGCAGTACTTC

v_gene: TRBV10-2
abundance: few
len: 14
d_gene: TRBD1
j_gene: TRBJ2-7
CDR3aa: CASRMGQGGYEQYF
CDR3nt: TGCGCCAGCAGGATGGGACAGGGGGGCTACGAGCAGTACTTC

v_gene: TRBV7-8
abundance: NA
len: 15
d_gene: TRBD1
j_gene: TRBJ2-7
CDR3aa: CASSLSQTGSYEQYF
CDR3nt: TGTGCCAGCAGCTTAAGCCAGACAGGGTCCTACGAGCAGTACTTC

v_gene: TRBV3-1/TRBV3-2
abundance: NA
len: 15
d_gene: NA
j_gene: TRBJ2-7
CDR3aa: CASSHGAGSTYEQYF
CDR3nt: TGTGCCAGCAGCCATGGGGCGGGGTCAACCTACGAGCAGTACTTC

v_gene: TRBV11-2
abundance: many
len: 15
d_gene: TRBD2
j_gene: TRBJ2-3
CDR3aa: CASSLLAGRGDTQYF
CDR3nt: TGTGCCAGCAGCTTACTAGCGGGAAGAGGAGATACGCAGTATTTT

v_gene: TRBV7-9
abundance: NA
len: 15
d_gene: TRBD2
j_gene: TRBJ2-5
CDR3aa: CASSQTTGTKETQYF
CDR3nt: TGTGCCAGCAGCCAGACTACCGGGACTAAAGAGACCCAGTACTTC

v_gene: TRBV27
abundance: NA
len: 13
d_gene: NA
j_gene: TRBJ1-2
CDR3aa: CASSLQGQRGYTF
CDR3nt: TGTGCCAGCAGTTTACAGGGGCAGAGGGGCTACACCTTC

v_gene: TRBV29-1
abundance: NA
len: 16
d_gene: NA
j_gene: TRBJ2-3
CDR3aa: CSVEGGGRLGADTQYF
CDR3nt: TGCAGCGTTGAGGGGGGTGGACGGCTAGGCGCAGATACGCAGTATTTT

v_gene: TRBV24-1
abundance: NA
len: 14
d_gene: TRBD2
j_gene: TRBJ2-1
CDR3aa: CATSDPGRENKQFF
CDR3nt: TGTGCCACCAGTGACCCCGGGCGGGAGAATAAGCAGTTCTTC

v_gene: TRBV5-6
abundance: NA
len: 18
d_gene: NA
j_gene: TRBJ2-4
CDR3aa: CASSFRAFLGEAKNIQYF
CDR3nt: TGTGCCAGCAGCTTCCGGGCCTTCCTTGGGGAGGCCAAAAACATTCAGTACTTC

v_gene: TRBV6-6
abundance: NA
len: 13
d_gene: NA
j_gene: TRBJ2-1
CDR3aa: CASSYSRANEQFF
CDR3nt: TGTGCCAGCAGTTACTCGAGGGCCAATGAGCAGTTCTTC

v_gene: TRBV10-1
abundance: NA
len: 16
d_gene: NA
j_gene: TRBJ2-1
CDR3aa: CACPWTGGTVWNEQFF
CDR3nt: TGCGCCTGCCCCTGGACTGGCGGGACGGTTTGGAATGAGCAGTTCTTC

v_gene: TRBV3-1/TRBV3-2
abundance: NA
len: 17
d_gene: TRBD2
j_gene: TRBJ2-3
CDR3aa: CASSQRKAGGFTDTQYF
CDR3nt: TGTGCCAGCAGCCAACGAAAAGCGGGAGGATTTACAGATACGCAGTATTTT

v_gene: TRBV30
abundance: NA
len: 13
d_gene: NA
j_gene: TRBJ1-1
CDR3aa: CAWSLQGNTEAFF
CDR3nt: TGTGCCTGGAGTCTACAGGGGAACACTGAAGCTTTCTTT

v_gene: TRBV3-1/TRBV3-2
abundance: NA
len: 13
d_gene: NA
j_gene: TRBJ1-5
CDR3aa: CASSQERSQPQHF
CDR3nt: TGTGCCAGCAGCCAAGAGAGAAGTCAGCCCCAGCATTTT

v_gene: TRBV6-6
abundance: NA
len: 16
d_gene: TRBD2
j_gene: TRBJ2-7
CDR3aa: CASSPSRSGGPDEQYF
CDR3nt: TGTGCCAGCAGTCCCTCCCGGTCGGGAGGGCCTGACGAGCAGTACTTC

v_gene: TRBV7-9
abundance: once
len: 16
d_gene: TRBD2
j_gene: TRBJ2-3
CDR3aa: CASSSPGLAGVATQYF
CDR3nt: TGTGCCAGCAGTTCTCCGGGACTAGCGGGAGTTGCTACGCAGTATTTT